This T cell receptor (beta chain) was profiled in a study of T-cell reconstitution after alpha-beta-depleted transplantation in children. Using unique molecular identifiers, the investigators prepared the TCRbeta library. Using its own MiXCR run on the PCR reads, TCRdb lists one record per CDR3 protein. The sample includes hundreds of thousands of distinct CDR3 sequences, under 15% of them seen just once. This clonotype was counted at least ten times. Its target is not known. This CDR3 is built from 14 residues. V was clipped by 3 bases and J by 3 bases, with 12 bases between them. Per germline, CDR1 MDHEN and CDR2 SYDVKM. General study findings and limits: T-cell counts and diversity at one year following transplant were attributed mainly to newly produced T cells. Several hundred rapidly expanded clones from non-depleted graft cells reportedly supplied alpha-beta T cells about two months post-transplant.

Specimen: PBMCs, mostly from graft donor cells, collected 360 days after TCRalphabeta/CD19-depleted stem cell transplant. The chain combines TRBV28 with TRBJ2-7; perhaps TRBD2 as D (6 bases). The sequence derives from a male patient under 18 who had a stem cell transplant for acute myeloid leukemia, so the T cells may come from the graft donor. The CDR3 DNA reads TGTGCCAGCAGTTTGGGGGGAGTGGGCTACGAGCAGTACTTC. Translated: CASSLGGVGYEQYF. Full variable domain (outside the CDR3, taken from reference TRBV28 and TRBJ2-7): DVKVTQSSRYLVKRTGEKVFLECVQDMDHENMFWYRQDPGLGLRLIYFSYDVKMKEKGDIPEGYSVSREKKERFSLILESASTNQTSMYLCASSLGGVGYEQYFGPGTRLTVT.